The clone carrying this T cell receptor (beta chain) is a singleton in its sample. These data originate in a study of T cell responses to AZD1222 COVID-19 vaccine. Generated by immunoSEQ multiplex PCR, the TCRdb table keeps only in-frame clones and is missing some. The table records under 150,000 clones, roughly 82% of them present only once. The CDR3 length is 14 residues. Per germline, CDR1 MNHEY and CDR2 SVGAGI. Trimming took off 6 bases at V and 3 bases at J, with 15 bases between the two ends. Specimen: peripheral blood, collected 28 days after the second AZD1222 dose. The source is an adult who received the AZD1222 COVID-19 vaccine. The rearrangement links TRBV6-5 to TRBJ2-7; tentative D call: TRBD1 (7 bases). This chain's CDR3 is CASREGQTIYEQYF. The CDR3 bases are TGTGCCAGCAGGGAGGGACAGACGATCTACGAGCAGTACTTC.